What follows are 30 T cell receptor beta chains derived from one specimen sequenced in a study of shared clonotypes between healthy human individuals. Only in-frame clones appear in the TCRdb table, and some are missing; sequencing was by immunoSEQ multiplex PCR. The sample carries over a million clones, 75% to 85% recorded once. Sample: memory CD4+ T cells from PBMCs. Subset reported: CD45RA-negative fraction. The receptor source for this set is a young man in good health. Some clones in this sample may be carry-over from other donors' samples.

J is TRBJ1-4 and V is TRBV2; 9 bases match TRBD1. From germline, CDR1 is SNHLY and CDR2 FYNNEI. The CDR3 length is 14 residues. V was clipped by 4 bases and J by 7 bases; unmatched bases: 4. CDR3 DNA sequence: TGTGCCAGCAGTGTTAACAGGGGGCGTGAAAAACTGTTTTTT. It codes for CASSVNRGREKLFF.

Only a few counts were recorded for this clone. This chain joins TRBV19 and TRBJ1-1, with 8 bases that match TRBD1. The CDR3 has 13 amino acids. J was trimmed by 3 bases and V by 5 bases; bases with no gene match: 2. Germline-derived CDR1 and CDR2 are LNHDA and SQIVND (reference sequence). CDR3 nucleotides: TGTGCCAGTAGTTACAGGGGGGACACTGAAGCTTTCTTT. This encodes CASSYRGDTEAFF. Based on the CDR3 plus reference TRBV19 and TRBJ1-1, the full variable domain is DGGITQSPKYLFRKEGQNVTLSCEQNLNHDAMYWYRQDPGQGLRLIYYSQIVNDFQKGDIAEGYSVSREKKESFPLTVTSAQKNPTAFYLCASSYRGDTEAFFGQGTRLTVV.

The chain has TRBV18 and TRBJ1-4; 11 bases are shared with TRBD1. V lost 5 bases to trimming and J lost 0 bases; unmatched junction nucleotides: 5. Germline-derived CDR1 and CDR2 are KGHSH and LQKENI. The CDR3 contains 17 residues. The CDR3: CASSLPGQGATNEKLFF. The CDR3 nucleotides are TGTGCCAGCTCATTACCGGGACAGGGGGCAACTAATGAAAAACTGTTTTTT.

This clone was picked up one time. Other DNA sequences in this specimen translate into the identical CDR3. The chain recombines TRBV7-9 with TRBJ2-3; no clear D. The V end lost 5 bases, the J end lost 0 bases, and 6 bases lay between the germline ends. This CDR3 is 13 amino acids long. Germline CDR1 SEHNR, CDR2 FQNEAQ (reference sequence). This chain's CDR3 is CASSPGSTDTQYF. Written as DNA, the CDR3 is TGTGCCAGCAGCCCCGGAAGCACAGATACGCAGTATTTT.

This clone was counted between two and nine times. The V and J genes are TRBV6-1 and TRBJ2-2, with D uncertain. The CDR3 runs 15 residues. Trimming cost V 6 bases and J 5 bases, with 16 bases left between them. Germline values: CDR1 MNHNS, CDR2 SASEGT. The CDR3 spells CASSGLSALTGELFF. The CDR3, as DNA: TGTGCCAGCAGCGGATTGTCCGCTTTAACCGGGGAGCTGTTTTTT.

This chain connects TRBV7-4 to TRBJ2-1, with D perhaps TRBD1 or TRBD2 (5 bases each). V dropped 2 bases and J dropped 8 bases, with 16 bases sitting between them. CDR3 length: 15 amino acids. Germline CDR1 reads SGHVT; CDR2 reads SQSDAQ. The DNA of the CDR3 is TGTGCCAGCAGCTTATGGGCTGGGGGTATAGATGAGCAGTTCTTC. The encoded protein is CASSLWAGGIDEQFF.

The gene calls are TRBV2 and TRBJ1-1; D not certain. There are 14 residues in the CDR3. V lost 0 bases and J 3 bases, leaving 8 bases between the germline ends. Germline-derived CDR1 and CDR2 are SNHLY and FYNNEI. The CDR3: CASSEAGQDTEAFF. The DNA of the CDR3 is TGTGCCAGCAGTGAAGCAGGTCAAGACACTGAAGCTTTCTTT.

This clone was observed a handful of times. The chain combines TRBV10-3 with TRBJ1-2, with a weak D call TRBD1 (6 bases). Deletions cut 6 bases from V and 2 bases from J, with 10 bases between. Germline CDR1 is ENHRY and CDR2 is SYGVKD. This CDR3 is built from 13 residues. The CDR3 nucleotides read TGTGCCATCAGAACTGACAGGAACTATGGCTACACCTTC. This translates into CAIRTDRNYGYTF.

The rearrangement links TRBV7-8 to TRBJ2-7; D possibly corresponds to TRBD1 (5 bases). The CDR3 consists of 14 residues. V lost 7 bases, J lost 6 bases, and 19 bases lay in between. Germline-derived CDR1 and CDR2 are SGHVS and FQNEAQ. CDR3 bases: TGTGCCAGCACCCAAAACACCGACAGTGGCGAGCAGTACTTC. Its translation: CASTQNTDSGEQYF.

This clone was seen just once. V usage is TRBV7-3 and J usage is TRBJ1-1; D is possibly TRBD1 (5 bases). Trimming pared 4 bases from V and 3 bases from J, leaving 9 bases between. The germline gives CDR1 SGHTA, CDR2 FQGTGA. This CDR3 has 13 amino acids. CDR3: CASSSGRDTEAFF. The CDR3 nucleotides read TGTGCCAGCAGCTCGGGACGGGACACTGAAGCTTTCTTT.

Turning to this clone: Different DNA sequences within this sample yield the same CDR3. CDR3 residues: CASSEAVNTEAFF. Written as DNA, the CDR3 is TGTGCCAGCAGTGAAGCAGTCAACACTGAAGCTTTCTTT. This sequence joins TRBV2 and TRBJ1-1; D gene ambiguous. CDR1 is SNHLY and CDR2 is FYNNEI in the germline V gene. Trimming pared 0 bases from V and 2 bases from J, leaving 4 bases between. The CDR3 loop spans 13 amino acids.

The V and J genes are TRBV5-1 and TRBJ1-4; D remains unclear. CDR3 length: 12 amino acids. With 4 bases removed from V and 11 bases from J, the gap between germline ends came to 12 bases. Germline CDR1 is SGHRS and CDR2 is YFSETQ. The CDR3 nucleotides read TGCGCCAGCAGCCCGGGGATGGATAAACTGTTTTTT. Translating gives CASSPGMDKLFF.

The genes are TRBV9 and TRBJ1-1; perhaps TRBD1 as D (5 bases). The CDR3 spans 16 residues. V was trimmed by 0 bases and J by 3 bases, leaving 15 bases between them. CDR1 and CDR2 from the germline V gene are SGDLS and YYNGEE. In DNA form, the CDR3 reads TGTGCCAGCAGCGTAGCAGGGATCGGTCCGGACACTGAAGCTTTCTTT. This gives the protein CASSVAGIGPDTEAFF.

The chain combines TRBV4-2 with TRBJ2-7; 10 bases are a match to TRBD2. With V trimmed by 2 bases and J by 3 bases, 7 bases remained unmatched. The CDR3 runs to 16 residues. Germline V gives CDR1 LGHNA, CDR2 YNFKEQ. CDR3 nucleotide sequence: TGTGCCAGCAGCCAAATGACCAGCGGGAGGGGCTACGAGCAGTACTTC. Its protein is CASSQMTSGRGYEQYF.

The DNA of the CDR3 is TGTGCCAGCAGTGAAACCAGGGGGCGAACCGGGGAGCTGTTTTTT. Amino acid sequence: CASSETRGRTGELFF. This chain links TRBV2 with TRBJ2-2, with 8 bases identical to TRBD1. V gave up 2 bases and J gave up 5 bases; unmatched junction bases: 4. Germline values: CDR1 SNHLY, CDR2 FYNNEI. The CDR3 totals 15 residues.

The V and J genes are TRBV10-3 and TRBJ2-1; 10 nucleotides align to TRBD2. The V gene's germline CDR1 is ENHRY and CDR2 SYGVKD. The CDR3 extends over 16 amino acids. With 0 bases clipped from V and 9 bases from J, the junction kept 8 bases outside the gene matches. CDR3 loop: CAISESGLARSGEQFF. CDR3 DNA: TGTGCCATCAGTGAGTCGGGACTAGCGCGGTCGGGTGAGCAGTTCTTC.

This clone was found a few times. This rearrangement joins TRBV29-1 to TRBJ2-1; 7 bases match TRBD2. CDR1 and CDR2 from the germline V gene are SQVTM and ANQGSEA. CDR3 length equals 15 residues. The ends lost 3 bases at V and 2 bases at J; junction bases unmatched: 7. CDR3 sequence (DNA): TGCAGCGTTGATAGGCTAGCGGCCACCTACAATGAGCAGTTCTTC. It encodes CSVDRLAATYNEQFF.

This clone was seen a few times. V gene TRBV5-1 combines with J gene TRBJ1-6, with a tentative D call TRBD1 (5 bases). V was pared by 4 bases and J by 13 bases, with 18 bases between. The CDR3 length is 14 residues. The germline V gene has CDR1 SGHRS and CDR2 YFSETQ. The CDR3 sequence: CASSPETLGAPLHF. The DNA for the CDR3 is TGCGCCAGCAGCCCGGAGACCCTCGGGGCGCCCCTCCACTTT.

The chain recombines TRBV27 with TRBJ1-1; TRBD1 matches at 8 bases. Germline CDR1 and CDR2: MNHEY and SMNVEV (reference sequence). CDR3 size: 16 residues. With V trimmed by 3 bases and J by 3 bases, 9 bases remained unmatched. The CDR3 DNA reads TGTGCCAGCAGTTTGGGCAGGGGGCTGTGGGACACTGAAGCTTTCTTT. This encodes CASSLGRGLWDTEAFF.

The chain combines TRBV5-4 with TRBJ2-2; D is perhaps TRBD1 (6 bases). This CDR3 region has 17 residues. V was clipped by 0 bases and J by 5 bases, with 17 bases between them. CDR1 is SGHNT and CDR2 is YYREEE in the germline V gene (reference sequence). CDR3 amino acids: CASSLVLGAGFTGELFF. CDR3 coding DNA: TGTGCCAGCAGCTTGGTACTGGGGGCCGGGTTTACCGGGGAGCTGTTTTTT.

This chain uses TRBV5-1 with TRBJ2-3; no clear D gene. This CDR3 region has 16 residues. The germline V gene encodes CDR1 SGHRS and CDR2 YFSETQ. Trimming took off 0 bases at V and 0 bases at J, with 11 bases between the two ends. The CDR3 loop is CASSLATSASTDTQYF. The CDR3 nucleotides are TGCGCCAGCAGCTTGGCAACCAGCGCCAGCACAGATACGCAGTATTTT.

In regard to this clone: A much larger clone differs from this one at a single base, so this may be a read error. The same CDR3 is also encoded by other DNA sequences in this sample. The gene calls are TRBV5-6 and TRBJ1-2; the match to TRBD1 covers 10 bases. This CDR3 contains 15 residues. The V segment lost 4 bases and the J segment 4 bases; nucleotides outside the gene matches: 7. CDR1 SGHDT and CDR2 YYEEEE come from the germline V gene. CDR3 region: CASSKPGQGIYGYTF. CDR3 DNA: TGTGCCAGCAGCAAACCGGGACAGGGGATCTATGGCTACACCTTC.

The DNA for the CDR3 is TGTGCCAGTAAACAGGGGGCGGGTCAGCCCCAGCATTTT. Its protein is CASKQGAGQPQHF. The chain recombines TRBV6-5 with TRBJ1-5, with 9 bases identical to TRBD1. CDR3 length: 13 amino acids. CDR1 and CDR2 (germline): MNHEY, SVGAGI. V lost 9 bases, J lost 6 bases, and 6 bases stayed unmatched.

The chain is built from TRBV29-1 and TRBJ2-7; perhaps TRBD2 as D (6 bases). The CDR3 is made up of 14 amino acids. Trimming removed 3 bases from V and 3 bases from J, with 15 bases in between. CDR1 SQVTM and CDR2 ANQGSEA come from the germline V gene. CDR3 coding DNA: TGCAGCGTTGAGTTGCCAGGCGGGGACTACGAGCAGTACTTC. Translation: CSVELPGGDYEQYF.

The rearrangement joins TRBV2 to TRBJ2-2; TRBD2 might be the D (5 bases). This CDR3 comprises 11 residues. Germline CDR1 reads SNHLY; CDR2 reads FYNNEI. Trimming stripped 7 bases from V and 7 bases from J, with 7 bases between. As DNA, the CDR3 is TGTGCCAGCAACGGGGTCGGGGAGCTGTTTTTT. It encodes CASNGVGELFF.

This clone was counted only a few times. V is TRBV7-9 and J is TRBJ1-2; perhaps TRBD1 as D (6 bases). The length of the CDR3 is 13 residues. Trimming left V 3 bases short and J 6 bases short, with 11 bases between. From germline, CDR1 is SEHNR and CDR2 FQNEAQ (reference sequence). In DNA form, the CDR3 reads TGTGCCAGCAGCTTTGACAGGCTGGATGGCTACACCTTC. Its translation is CASSFDRLDGYTF.

For the CDR3, the DNA is TGTGCCTGGAGCAACGGACATTCCTACGAGCAGTACTTC. Encoded protein: CAWSNGHSYEQYF. The rearrangement joins TRBV30 to TRBJ2-7; D possibly corresponds to TRBD1 (5 bases). V shed 3 bases and J shed 1 base, with 10 bases lying between them. Germline values: CDR1 GTSNPN, CDR2 SVGIG (reference sequence). The CDR3 spans 13 residues.

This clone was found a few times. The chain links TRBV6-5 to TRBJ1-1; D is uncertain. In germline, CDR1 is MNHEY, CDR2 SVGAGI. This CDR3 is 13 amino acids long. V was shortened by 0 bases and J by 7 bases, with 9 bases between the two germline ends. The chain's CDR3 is CASSYSTGYEAFF. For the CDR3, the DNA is TGTGCCAGCAGTTACTCGACGGGGTATGAAGCTTTCTTT.

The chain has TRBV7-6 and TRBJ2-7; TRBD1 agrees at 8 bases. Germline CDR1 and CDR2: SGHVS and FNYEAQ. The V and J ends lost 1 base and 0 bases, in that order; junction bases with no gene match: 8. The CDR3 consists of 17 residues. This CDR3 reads CASSLGAGQGFSYEQYF. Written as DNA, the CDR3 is TGTGCCAGCAGCTTAGGGGCCGGACAGGGCTTCTCCTACGAGCAGTACTTC.

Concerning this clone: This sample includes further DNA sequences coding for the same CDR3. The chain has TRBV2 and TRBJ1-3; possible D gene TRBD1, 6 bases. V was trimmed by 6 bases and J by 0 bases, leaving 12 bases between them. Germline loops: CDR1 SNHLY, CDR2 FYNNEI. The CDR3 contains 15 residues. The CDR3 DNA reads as TGTGCCAGCAGCGCCGGCAGGGGCTCTGGAAACACCATATATTTT. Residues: CASSAGRGSGNTIYF.